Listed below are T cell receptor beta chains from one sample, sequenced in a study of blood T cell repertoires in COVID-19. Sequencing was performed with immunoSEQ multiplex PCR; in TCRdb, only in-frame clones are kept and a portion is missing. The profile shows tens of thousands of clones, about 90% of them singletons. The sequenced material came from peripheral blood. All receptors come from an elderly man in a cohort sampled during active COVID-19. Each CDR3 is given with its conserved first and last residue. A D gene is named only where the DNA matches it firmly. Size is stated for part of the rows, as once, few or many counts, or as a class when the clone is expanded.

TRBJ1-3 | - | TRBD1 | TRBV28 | TGTGCCAGCAGTTCCCCGGGACAGGGAGCTGGAAACACCATATATTTT | CASSSPGQGAGNTIYF
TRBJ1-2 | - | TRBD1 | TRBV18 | TGTGCCAGCTCACCCAGACAGGGGGCGAACTATGGCTACACCTTC | CASSPRQGANYGYTF
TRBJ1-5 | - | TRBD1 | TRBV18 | TGTGCCAGCTCACTAGCGACAGGGGTAGGTCAGCCCCAGCATTTT | CASSLATGVGQPQHF
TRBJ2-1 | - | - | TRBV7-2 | TGTGCCAGCAGCTCGGACACGGCGCCTAACAATGAGCAGTTCTTC | CASSSDTAPNNEQFF
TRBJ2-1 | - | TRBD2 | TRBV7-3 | TGTGCCAGCAGCCCCAATCTAGCGGGAGGCCACAATGAGCAGTTCTTC | CASSPNLAGGHNEQFF
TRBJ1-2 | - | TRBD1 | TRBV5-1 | TGCGCCAGCAGCTCGACAGGGGGCAACTATGGCTACACCTTC | CASSSTGGNYGYTF
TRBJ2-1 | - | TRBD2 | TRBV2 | TGTGCCACCGGGACTAGCGGCTACAATGAGCAGTTCTTC | CATGTSGYNEQFF
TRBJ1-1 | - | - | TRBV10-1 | TGCGCCAGCAGTGCAATGGGGGGCACTGAAGCTTTCTTT | CASSAMGGTEAFF
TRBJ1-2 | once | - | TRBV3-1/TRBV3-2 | TGTGCCAGCAGCTATACGGGGAAAGGAGGCTACACCTTC | CASSYTGKGGYTF
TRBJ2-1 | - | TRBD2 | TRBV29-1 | TGCAGCGCAGCGGGGGGGTTCCACAATGAGCAGTTCTTC | CSAAGGFHNEQFF
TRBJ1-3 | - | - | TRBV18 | TGTGCCAGCTCACCTCCCAATCCCGGGACAGGAAACACCATATATTTT | CASSPPNPGTGNTIYF
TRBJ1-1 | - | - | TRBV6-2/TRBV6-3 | TGTGCCAGCAGCCGCACGGGGGGCACTGAAGCTTTCTTT | CASSRTGGTEAFF
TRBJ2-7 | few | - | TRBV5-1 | TGCGCCAGCAGCTTGTGGGGGGATCACGAGCAGTACTTC | CASSLWGDHEQYF
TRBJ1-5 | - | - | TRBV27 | TGTGCCAGCAGTTCCCCGAGGGGGGGCCGCAATCAGCCCCAGCATTTT | CASSSPRGGRNQPQHF
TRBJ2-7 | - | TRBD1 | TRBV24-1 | TGTGCCACCAGTGGTAGGACAGGGACGGGCGAGCAGTACTTC | CATSGRTGTGEQYF
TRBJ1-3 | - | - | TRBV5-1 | TGCGCCAGCAGCTTGCAGGGTGTCTCTGGAAACACCATATATTTT | CASSLQGVSGNTIYF
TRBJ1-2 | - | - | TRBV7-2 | TGTGCCAGCAGCCACTCGCGGGGGGGCGGTGGCTACACCTTC | CASSHSRGGGGYTF
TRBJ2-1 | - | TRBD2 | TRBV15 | TGTGCCACCAGCCGGGGGGGACTAGCGGGGCGCAATGAGCAGTTCTTC | CATSRGGLAGRNEQFF
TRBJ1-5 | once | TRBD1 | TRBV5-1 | TGCGCCAGCAGCTTGGCGGGACAGGGTCATCAGCCCCAGCATTTT | CASSLAGQGHQPQHF
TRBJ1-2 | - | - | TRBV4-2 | TGTGCCAGCAGCCAACTTGGGCAGGGGTACTATGGCTACACCTTC | CASSQLGQGYYGYTF
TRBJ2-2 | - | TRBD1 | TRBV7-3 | TGTGCCAGCAGCTCGGGGACAGGGGGCTTAAACACCGGGGAGCTGTTTTTT | CASSSGTGGLNTGELFF
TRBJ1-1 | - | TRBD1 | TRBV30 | TGTGCCTGGAGTTCCATTAGGGCAGGGGGTCGAACTGAAGCTTTCTTT | CAWSSIRAGGRTEAFF
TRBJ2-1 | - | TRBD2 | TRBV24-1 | TGTGCCACGAGCGGGAGGGTCGACAATGAGCAGTTCTTC | CATSGRVDNEQFF
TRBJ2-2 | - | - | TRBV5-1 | TGCGCCAGCAGCTTGTGGGGGCCCGGGGAGCTGTTTTTT | CASSLWGPGELFF
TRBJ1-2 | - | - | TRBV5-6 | TGTGCCAGCAGCTCCCGACGGACTAATTATGGCTACACCTTC | CASSSRRTNYGYTF
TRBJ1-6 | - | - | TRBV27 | TGTGCCAGCAGTCTAACGTCCGGGGAGCACTCACCCCTCCACTTT | CASSLTSGEHSPLHF
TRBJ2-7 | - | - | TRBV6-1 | TGTGCCAGCAGTGAAGGTACGGGGAGCCTATTTAACGAGCAGTACTTC | CASSEGTGSLFNEQYF
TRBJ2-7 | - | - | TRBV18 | TGTGCCAGCTCACCTCGACAGGGAGGTGGCGAGCAGTACTTC | CASSPRQGGGEQYF
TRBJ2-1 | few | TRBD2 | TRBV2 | TGTGCCAGCAGCATCGCGGGAGCGGGAAGGTCCTACAATGAGCAGTTCTTC | CASSIAGAGRSYNEQFF
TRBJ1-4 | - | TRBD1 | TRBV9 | TGTGCCAGCAGCCCTACGGGACAGCCTGGTGAAAAACTGTTTTTT | CASSPTGQPGEKLFF
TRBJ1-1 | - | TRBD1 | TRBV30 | TGTGCCTTTGATCCGGGACAGTGGAACACTGAAGCTTTCTTT | CAFDPGQWNTEAFF
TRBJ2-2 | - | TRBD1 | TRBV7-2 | TGTGCCAGCAGCAACCGGGACAGTAACACCGGGGAGCTGTTTTTT | CASSNRDSNTGELFF
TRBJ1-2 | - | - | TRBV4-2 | TGTGCCAGCAGCCGAGAATTACAGACTAACTATGGCTACACCTTC | CASSRELQTNYGYTF
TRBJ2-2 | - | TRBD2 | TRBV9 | TGTGCCAGCAGCGCGCGACTAGCGGGAGGTAGGGCCGGGGAGCTGTTTTTT | CASSARLAGGRAGELFF
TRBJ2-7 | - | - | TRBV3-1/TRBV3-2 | TGTGCCAGCAGTCGCAGAGATTACCTCGGGGACGAGCAGTACTTC | CASSRRDYLGDEQYF
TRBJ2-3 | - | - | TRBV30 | TGTGCCTTCCTGACTAGAGCAGATACGCAGTATTTT | CAFLTRADTQYF
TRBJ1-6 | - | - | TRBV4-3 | TGCGCCAGCAGCCAAGATAACTACCCTTTGGCACCCCTCCACTTT | CASSQDNYPLAPLHF
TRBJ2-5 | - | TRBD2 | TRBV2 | TGTGCCAGCAGAAACAGAGGACTAGCGGAAGAGACCCAGTACTTC | CASRNRGLAEETQYF
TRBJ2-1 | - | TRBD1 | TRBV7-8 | TGTGCCAGCAGCCGCGGGACAGGGCAGTTCTTC | CASSRGTGQFF
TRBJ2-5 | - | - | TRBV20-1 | TGCAGTGCTAGTCCCTCTAGGAGGCTAGTTCTTCGGCAGACCCAGTACTTC | CSASPSRRLVLRQTQYF
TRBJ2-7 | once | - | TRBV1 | TGCACCAGCAGCCAAGAAATCGGTGTCGGCAGGACTAGCGGGAGGCCCTACGAGCAGTACTTC | CTSSQEIGVGRTSGRPYEQYF
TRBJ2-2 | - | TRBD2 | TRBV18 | TGTGCCAGCTCACGGGAAATACTAGCGGGAGGCACCGGGGAGCTGTTTTTT | CASSREILAGGTGELFF
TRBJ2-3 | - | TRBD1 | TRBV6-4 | TGTGCCAGCAGTTTTCAGGGGGCACTCACAGATACGCAGTATTTT | CASSFQGALTDTQYF
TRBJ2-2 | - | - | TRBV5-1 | TGCGCCAGCAGCCTCGCGATTACAGGAACCGGGGAGCTGTTTTTT | CASSLAITGTGELFF
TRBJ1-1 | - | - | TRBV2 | TGTGCCAGCAGTAAGCCCATGAACACTGAAGCTTTCTTT | CASSKPMNTEAFF
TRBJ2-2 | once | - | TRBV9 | TGTGCCAGCAGCGTAGCCCCAGGTCAGACCGGGGAGCTGTTTTTT | CASSVAPGQTGELFF
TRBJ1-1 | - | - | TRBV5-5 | TGTGCCAGCAGCTTGGGCGTATCGGCTTTCTTT | CASSLGVSAFF
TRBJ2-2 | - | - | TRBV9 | TGTGCCAGCAGCGTAGATACGGTCGGGGAGCTGTTTTTT | CASSVDTVGELFF
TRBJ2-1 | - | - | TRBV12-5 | TGTGCTAGTGGTTTGGTACCGGGCACGGGGTATGATGAGCAGTTCTTC | CASGLVPGTGYDEQFF
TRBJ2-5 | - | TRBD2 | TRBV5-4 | TGTGCCAGCAGCTTGGGCAAACTAGCGGGGGCCAAAGAGACCCAGTACTTC | CASSLGKLAGAKETQYF
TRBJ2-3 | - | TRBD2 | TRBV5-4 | TGTGCCAGCAGCTACTCTAGCGGCCCTAGCACAGATACGCAGTATTTT | CASSYSSGPSTDTQYF
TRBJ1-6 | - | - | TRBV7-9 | TGTGCCAGCAGCTTAGGTTCAGGGAACTCACCCCTCCACTTT | CASSLGSGNSPLHF
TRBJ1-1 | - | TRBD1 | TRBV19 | TGTGCCAGTAGTAGGATTGGACAGGGGCTTCGCGAAGCTTTCTTT | CASSRIGQGLREAFF
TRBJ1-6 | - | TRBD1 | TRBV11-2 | TGTGCCAGCAGCAAAGGACAGGGGTCCTATAATTCACCCCTCCACTTT | CASSKGQGSYNSPLHF